These 25 T cell receptor beta chains originate from one sample sequenced in a study of T cell responses to AZD1222 COVID-19 vaccine. Generated by immunoSEQ multiplex PCR, the TCRdb table keeps only in-frame clones and is missing some. Of over 85,000 clones listed, around 90% are singletons. The source material was peripheral blood, sampled 28 days after the second AZD1222 dose. The receptors shown here come from an adult who received the AZD1222 COVID-19 vaccine.

The J gene is TRBJ2-5, the V gene TRBV28; unclear D gene. CDR1 and CDR2 (germline): MDHEN, SYDVKM. This CDR3 region has 17 residues. V was pared by 3 bases and J by 1 base, with 18 bases between. The CDR3 coding sequence is TGTGCCAGCAGTTTCCCCGTGGCGCGGCAGATCCAAGAGACCCAGTACTTC. This codes for CASSFPVARQIQETQYF. The full variable domain, with the rest looked up from reference TRBV28 and TRBJ2-5, is DVKVTQSSRYLVKRTGEKVFLECVQDMDHENMFWYRQDPGLGLRLIYFSYDVKMKEKGDIPEGYSVSREKKERFSLILESASTNQTSMYLCASSFPVARQIQETQYFGPGTRLLVL.

The V and J genes are TRBV5-4 and TRBJ1-4, with D perhaps matching TRBD1 (6 bases). Per the germline V gene, CDR1 is SGHNT and CDR2 is YYREEE (reference sequence). Trimming left V 1 base short and J 8 bases short, with 12 bases between. This CDR3 has 14 residues. CDR3 residues: CASSLSGVREKLFF. As DNA, the CDR3 is TGTGCCAGCAGCTTGTCAGGGGTCCGGGAAAAACTGTTTTTT. The full variable domain, completed using reference TRBV5-4 and TRBJ1-4, is ETGVTQSPTHLIKTRGQQVTLRCSSQSGHNTVSWYQQALGQGPQFIFQYYREEENGRGNFPPRFSGLQFPNYSSELNVNALELDDSALYLCASSLSGVREKLFFGSGTQLSVL.

This clone was observed a single time. The chain employs TRBV9 and TRBJ2-1, with 12 bases identical to TRBD2. The V and J ends lost 4 bases and 6 bases, in that order; junction bases with no gene match: 8. This CDR3 comprises 16 residues. CDR1 is SGDLS, CDR2 YYNGEE, per germline. The DNA of the CDR3 is TGTGCCAGCAGCCCCAGTACTAGCGGGGGGTTCAATGAGCAGTTCTTC. It yields the protein CASSPSTSGGFNEQFF. The full variable domain, with the rest looked up from reference TRBV9 and TRBJ2-1, is DSGVTQTPKHLITATGQRVTLRCSPRSGDLSVYWYQQSLDQGLQFLIQYYNGEERAKGNILERFSAQQFPDLHSELNLSSLELGDSALYFCASSPSTSGGFNEQFFGPGTRLTVL.

The V call is TRBV3-1 (or the pseudogene TRBV3-2), the J call TRBJ1-2; 8 bases line up with TRBD1. CDR3 length: 14 amino acids. CDR1 and CDR2 from the germline V gene are LGHDT and YNNKEL (reference sequence). V shed 5 bases, J shed 11 bases, and the junction held 13 bases outside the gene matches. The CDR3 bases are TGTGCCAGCAGCTACCGGACAGGGAACGTAATGTACACCTTC. This encodes CASSYRTGNVMYTF.

The chain recombines TRBV5-6 with TRBJ2-5; D gene uncertain. V lost 1 base and J 2 bases, leaving 12 bases between the germline ends. Germline loops: CDR1 SGHDT, CDR2 YYEEEE. This CDR3 has 15 residues. The CDR3 loop is CASSLTLLGQETQYF. CDR3 DNA: TGTGCCAGCAGCTTGACCTTATTAGGTCAAGAGACCCAGTACTTC.

The chain joins TRBV10-3 to TRBJ1-3; 9 nucleotides agree with TRBD1. The CDR3 totals 15 residues. From germline, CDR1 is ENHRY and CDR2 SYGVKD. Trimming at V came to 6 bases and at J to 2 bases, leaving 5 bases not matched to a gene. The CDR3 nucleotides are TGTGCCATCAGGAGGACAGGGGAAGCTGGAAACACCATATATTTT. This codes for CAIRRTGEAGNTIYF.

This clone appeared a single time. The CDR3, as DNA: TGTGCCAGCATCCTTCCCCGGAGAGTGTTTTTT. This translates into CASILPRRVFF. The V and J genes are TRBV12-3 or TRBV12-4 and TRBJ1-4; D is undetermined. Trimming shortened V by 7 bases and J by 15 bases, and 15 bases separated the two germline ends. The CDR3 is 11 residues long.

The chain is built from TRBV11-2 and TRBJ2-5; 8 nucleotides align to TRBD2. Germline CDR1 is SGHAT and CDR2 is FQNNGV. The CDR3 loop spans 15 amino acids. After removal of 4 bases from V and 4 bases from J, the junction contained 8 bases not matched to a gene. CDR3 nucleotides: TGTGCCAGCAGCTCCTACGGGGGGGGCGGAGAGACCCAGTACTTC. This sequence encodes CASSSYGGGGETQYF.

The CDR3 bases are TGTGCCAGCAGCGTCGAAGGCTACAATGAGCAGTTCTTC. It codes for CASSVEGYNEQFF. The genes are TRBV14 and TRBJ2-1; D gene uncertain. Germline CDR1 SGHDN, CDR2 FVKESK. The CDR3 sequence is 13 residues long. V lost 5 bases, J lost 3 bases, and 8 bases lay in between.

This chain uses TRBV18 with TRBJ1-1, with TRBD1 matching over 11 bases. Germline lookup yields CDR1 KGHSH and CDR2 LQKENI. V was clipped by 5 bases and J by 0 bases; unmatched bases: 5. The CDR3 covers 16 residues. The CDR3 DNA reads as TGTGCCAGCTCATCAGGACAGGGGGCGATGAACACTGAAGCTTTCTTT. Translating gives CASSSGQGAMNTEAFF.

The chain uses TRBV27 and TRBJ2-7, with 14 nucleotides matching TRBD2. Germline V gives CDR1 MNHEY, CDR2 SMNVEV (reference sequence). The CDR3 spans 15 residues. V lost 5 bases and J lost 6; bases outside the gene matches: 6. In DNA form, the CDR3 reads TGTGCCAGCAGTCCTCGACTAGCGGGAGGGTTCGAGCAGTACTTC. Amino acids: CASSPRLAGGFEQYF.

This clone was detected a few times. This rearrangement joins TRBV11-3 to TRBJ2-1, with D perhaps matching TRBD1 or TRBD2 (5 bases each). Germline V gene data show CDR1 as SGHNT and CDR2 as YENEEA. The CDR3 is 16 residues long. V shed 1 base and J shed 2 bases, with 12 bases lying between them. The CDR3: CASSLGGPGPYNEQFF. The CDR3 DNA follows: TGTGCCAGCAGCTTAGGGGGACCGGGCCCCTACAATGAGCAGTTCTTC. Combining the CDR3 with reference TRBV11-3 and TRBJ2-1 gives the whole variable domain EAGVVQSPRYKIIEKKQPVAFWCNPISGHNTLYWYLQNLGQGPELLIRYENEEAVDDSQLPKDRFSAERLKGVDSTLKIQPAELGDSAVYLCASSLGGPGPYNEQFFGPGTRLTVL.

The gene calls are TRBV5-1 and TRBJ2-7; D is ambiguous. The V end lost 0 bases, the J end lost 2 bases, and 12 bases lay between the germline ends. Germline V gene lookup returns CDR1 SGHRS and CDR2 YFSETQ. The CDR3 loop spans 15 amino acids. CDR3: CASSLAGEGPYEQYF. The CDR3 coding sequence is TGCGCCAGCAGCTTGGCCGGAGAAGGCCCCTACGAGCAGTACTTC.

J is TRBJ2-4 and V is TRBV5-4, with TRBD1 matching 9 bases. This CDR3 contains 16 residues. After removal of 2 bases from V and 0 bases from J, the junction contained 3 bases not matched to a gene. CDR1 and CDR2 (germline): SGHNT, YYREEE (reference sequence). Written as DNA, the CDR3 is TGTGCCAGCAGCTTTGGGACAGGGCTAGCCAAAAACATTCAGTACTTC. It codes for CASSFGTGLAKNIQYF.

The sample holds a few counts of this clone. V usage is TRBV19 and J usage is TRBJ2-7, with D unclear. The V end was cut by 1 base, the J end by 10 bases, with 8 bases between. Germline V gives CDR1 LNHDA, CDR2 SQIVND (reference sequence). The CDR3 has 11 amino acids. CDR3 residues: CASSIGPDQYF. CDR3 coding DNA: TGTGCCAGTAGTATAGGGCCCGACCAGTACTTC. The full variable domain, rest sourced from reference TRBV19 and TRBJ2-7, is DGGITQSPKYLFRKEGQNVTLSCEQNLNHDAMYWYRQDPGQGLRLIYYSQIVNDFQKGDIAEGYSVSREKKESFPLTVTSAQKNPTAFYLCASSIGPDQYFGPGTRLTVT.

The V call is TRBV5-1, the J call TRBJ2-3; 10 bases are shared with TRBD2. In germline, CDR1 is SGHRS, CDR2 YFSETQ. After removal of 4 bases from V and 1 base from J, the junction contained 3 bases not matched to a gene. This CDR3 is built from 15 residues. CDR3 DNA: TGCGCCAGCAGCCTTAGCGGGAGGCGCACAGATACGCAGTATTTT. Its translation is CASSLSGRRTDTQYF.

The rearrangement joins TRBV2 to TRBJ1-3; D is unclear. V shed 3 bases and J shed 3 bases, with 12 bases lying between them. This CDR3 is built from 15 residues. CDR1 and CDR2 from the germline V gene are SNHLY and FYNNEI. This CDR3 reads CASSEAGRSGNTIYF. The CDR3, as DNA: TGTGCCAGCAGTGAGGCGGGCAGGAGTGGAAACACCATATATTTT. The entire variable domain, with the rest obtained from reference TRBV2 and TRBJ1-3, is as follows: EPEVTQTPSHQVTQMGQEVILRCVPISNHLYFYWYRQILGQKVEFLVSFYNNEISEKSEIFDDQFSVERPDGSNFTLKIRSTKLEDSAMYFCASSEAGRSGNTIYFGEGSWLTVV.

CDR3 bases: TGCGCCAGCAGCCAAGATTTGGTTGCGGGCCCGGGTTCACCCCTCCACTTT. It translates to CASSQDLVAGPGSPLHF. The V gene is TRBV4-1, the J gene TRBJ1-6; D uncertain. From germline, CDR1 is MGHRA and CDR2 YSYEKL. The length of the CDR3 is 17 residues. V shed 0 bases and J shed 9 bases, with 18 bases lying between them.

This chain connects TRBV5-8 to TRBJ1-6; the D is unclear. Trimming stripped 4 bases from V and 6 bases from J, with 11 bases between. The CDR3 sequence is 14 residues long. Per the germline V gene, CDR1 is SGHTS and CDR2 is YDEGEE. The CDR3 DNA reads as TGTGCCAGCAGCCAATTAGCAAGTAATTCACCCCTCCACTTT. Encoded protein: CASSQLASNSPLHF. The entire variable domain, with the rest obtained from reference TRBV5-8 and TRBJ1-6, is as follows: EAGVTQSPTHLIKTRGQQATLRCSPISGHTSVYWYQQALGLGLQFLLWYDEGEERNRGNFPPRFSGRQFPNYSSELNVNALELEDSALYLCASSQLASNSPLHFGNGTRLTVT.

The genes are TRBV28 and TRBJ1-2; D not resolved. The V gene's germline CDR1 is MDHEN and CDR2 SYDVKM. The V end lost 7 bases, the J end lost 4 bases, and 10 bases lay between the germline ends. This CDR3 comprises 12 residues. Here the CDR3 DNA reads TGTGCCAGCATGAGTGGGCTCTATGGCTACACCTTC. Translating gives CASMSGLYGYTF.

The chain couples TRBV11-2 to TRBJ1-2, with D unresolved. Trimming removed 1 base from V and 14 bases from J, with 20 bases in between. Germline CDR1 is SGHAT and CDR2 is FQNNGV. The CDR3 has 14 amino acids. The CDR3 region has the DNA TGTGCCAGCAGCTTAGCTGTTGGTCCGCAGATAAGGACCTTC. It encodes CASSLAVGPQIRTF.

CDR3 protein: CASAPGPQHF. DNA for the CDR3: TGTGCCAGCGCCCCAGGGCCCCAGCATTTT. The chain uses TRBV21-1 and TRBJ1-5; the table's D gene call, TRBD1, was not cross checked with the DNA. TRBV21-1 is assigned pseudogene status. The CDR3 is 10 residues long.

This chain uses TRBV10-3 with TRBJ2-7, with D tentatively TRBD1 or TRBD2 (5 bases each). With 1 base removed from V and 1 base from J, the gap between germline ends came to 8 bases. The CDR3 is 14 residues long. Germline assignment: CDR1 ENHRY and CDR2 SYGVKD. This chain's CDR3 is CAISEYRTSYEQYF. As DNA, the CDR3 is TGTGCCATCAGTGAGTACAGGACTTCCTACGAGCAGTACTTC.

V is TRBV4-2 and J is TRBJ1-5; D gene unclear. The CDR3 spans 16 residues. The germline V gene has CDR1 LGHNA and CDR2 YNFKEQ. The V end lost 0 bases, the J end lost 3 bases, and 12 bases lay between the germline ends. CDR3 sequence (DNA): TGTGCCAGCAGCCAAGATGCCCGGACGGTCAATCAGCCCCAGCATTTT. Protein product: CASSQDARTVNQPQHF.

Only a few counts were recorded for this clone. J is TRBJ2-4 and V is TRBV11-3, with a weak D call TRBD1 (5 bases). V was shortened by 5 bases and J by 0 bases, with 17 bases between the two germline ends. The CDR3 is 17 amino acids. Germline-derived CDR1 and CDR2 are SGHNT and YENEEA. Written as DNA, the CDR3 is TGTGCCAGCAGCCGACTTCCACCGCAGGGAGCCAAAAACATTCAGTACTTC. It is translated as CASSRLPPQGAKNIQYF. Full variable domain (outside the CDR3, taken from reference TRBV11-3 and TRBJ2-4): EAGVVQSPRYKIIEKKQPVAFWCNPISGHNTLYWYLQNLGQGPELLIRYENEEAVDDSQLPKDRFSAERLKGVDSTLKIQPAELGDSAVYLCASSRLPPQGAKNIQYFGAGTRLSVL.